This T cell receptor (beta chain) appears in the sequencing data of a study of cytomegalovirus exposure and HLA in healthy donors. With 60 Vbeta and 13 Jbeta primers, the PCR was carried out. In the source study's methods: The authors later counted around 80 million unique TCR beta chains, roughly 10 million of them shared. Repertoires were generated with immunoSEQ multiplex PCR, while TCRdb's copy carries only in-frame clones and drops some. That table furnishes V, J and clone size, whereas the DNA furnished D and trimming. The data show fewer than 150,000 clones, with 75% to 90% seen just once and 1% held by the top ten. Samples came from healthy bone marrow donors. The CDR3 spans 16 residues. The V end lost 0 bases, the J end lost 0 bases, and 11 bases lay between the germline ends. CDR1 and CDR2 from the germline V gene are SQVTM and ANQGSEA.

The chain joins TRBV29-1 to TRBJ2-2; tentatively, D is TRBD1 (5 bases). The sequencing sample was made of PBMCs. The TCR originated in a man aged 40-50 years in good health and CMV-seronegative. This chain's CDR3 is CSVEDPFRANTGELFF. The CDR3 coding sequence is TGCAGCGTTGAAGATCCTTTCAGGGCGAACACCGGGGAGCTGTTTTTT.